This section outlines one T cell receptor beta chain sequence together with its context. This entry comes from a study of cytomegalovirus exposure and HLA in healthy donors. Germline V CDR1 and CDR2: MNHEY, SVGAGI. This CDR3 region has 16 residues. Trimming took 2 bases from V and 10 from J; bases not matched to a gene: 12. PCR amplification relied on 60 Vbeta primers (plus 13 Jbeta primers). Data came from immunoSEQ multiplex PCR; TCRdb stores just in-frame clones and leaves some out. The table lists 55,000 to 85,000 clones, with 3.8% in the top ten. This clonotype was obtained from a female donor in good health and CMV-seropositive. The chain couples TRBV6-5 to TRBJ2-1; TRBD2 matches at 9 bases. The sample taken for sequencing was PBMCs. DNA for the CDR3: TGTGCCAGCAGTTACACCGGGACTAGCAGTCGCAGGGAGCAGTTCTTC. Residues: CASSYTGTSSRREQFF.